A selection of T cell receptor beta chains follows, all from one sample in a study of blood T cell repertoires in COVID-19. Repertoires were generated with immunoSEQ multiplex PCR, while TCRdb's copy carries only in-frame clones and drops some. The table has approximately 270,000 clones, about nine tenths seen once. The material sequenced was PBMCs or T cells enriched from blood (not recorded which). Receptors originate from a young woman with acute COVID-19. CDR3s include the opening cysteine and the closing phenylalanine or tryptophan. Each record gives: D gene, J gene, V gene, CDR3 length, clone size, CDR3 DNA, CDR3 protein. The D gene is left open where the match is weak. Not every row has a clone size; where given, it reads once, few, many or a size class.

. | TRBJ2-3 | TRBV5-5 | 15 | . | TGTGCCAGCAGCTTGTCCGCTCTTAGTACAGATACGCAGTATTTT | CASSLSALSTDTQYF
TRBD2 | TRBJ2-7 | TRBV2 | 14 | . | TGTGCCAGCAGTGACCAGCGGGAGCCCTACGAGCAGTACTTC | CASSDQREPYEQYF
. | TRBJ1-5 | TRBV9 | 15 | . | TGTGCCAGCAGCGCCGGGACACTTAGCAATCAGCCCCAGCATTTT | CASSAGTLSNQPQHF
TRBD2 | TRBJ2-1 | TRBV14 | 12 | once | TGTGCCAGCAGCTCTAGCGGGAACGAGCAGTTCTTC | CASSSSGNEQFF
. | TRBJ1-6 | TRBV7-7 | 18 | once | TGTGCTAGCAGCCACCAATACCGGGATAGCTCCTATAATTCACCCCTCCACTTT | CASSHQYRDSSYNSPLHF
TRBD1 | TRBJ1-4 | TRBV9 | 14 | . | TGTGCCAGCAGCGTAGGGACAGGCAATGAAAAACTGTTTTTT | CASSVGTGNEKLFF
. | TRBJ2-1 | TRBV9 | 16 | . | TGTGCCAGCAGCGTAGAGGGGGTGACTACTAACAATGAGCAGTTCTTC | CASSVEGVTTNNEQFF
TRBD1 | TRBJ1-4 | TRBV18 | 15 | . | TGTGCCAGCTCACCTCAAGACAGGGACCATGAAAAACTGTTTTTT | CASSPQDRDHEKLFF
. | TRBJ2-7 | TRBV19 | 14 | . | TGTGCCACAACGCAGGGTCAGGGCCCCTACGAGCAGTACTTC | CATTQGQGPYEQYF
. | TRBJ2-2 | TRBV10-3 | 14 | . | TGTGCCATCAAGGCTAGCGAGACGATCAGGGAGCTGTTTTTT | CAIKASETIRELFF
. | TRBJ2-1 | TRBV15 | 16 | . | TGTGCCACCAGCCCCCGGACCGGGACTTATTACAATGAGCAGTTCTTC | CATSPRTGTYYNEQFF
. | TRBJ1-1 | TRBV2 | 17 | . | TGTGCCAGCAGTGAAAGGTCTCGGGGGGCGGTGAACACTGAAGCTTTCTTT | CASSERSRGAVNTEAFF
TRBD1 | TRBJ1-5 | TRBV6-2/TRBV6-3 | 19 | . | TGTGCCAGCAGTTACGTGGGACAGGGGGCCGGTAATAGCAATCAGCCCCAGCATTTT | CASSYVGQGAGNSNQPQHF
. | TRBJ2-7 | TRBV27 | 13 | few | TGTGCCAGCAGTCCGGGACACTCCTACGAGCAGTACTTC | CASSPGHSYEQYF
TRBD2 | TRBJ2-1 | TRBV20-1 | 15 | . | TGCAGTGCTAGTTACCCTAGCGGGACTGTCTATGAGCAGTTCTTC | CSASYPSGTVYEQFF
TRBD1 | TRBJ1-2 | TRBV19 | 16 | . | TGTGCCAGTAGTACCTACCGGGACAGTACAGGCTATGGCTACACCTTC | CASSTYRDSTGYGYTF
TRBD2 | TRBJ2-1 | TRBV6-6 | 10 | . | TGTGCCAGCCGGGGGGGGGAGCAGTTCTTC | CASRGGEQFF
TRBD2 | TRBJ2-2 | TRBV4-1 | 15 | once | TGCGCCAGCAGGGCCGGCGGGAGGGGGTCCGGGGAGCTGTTTTTT | CASRAGGRGSGELFF
. | TRBJ2-7 | TRBV19 | 13 | . | TGTGCCAGTAGTCGAGGCAGTCAATCCGGGCAGTACTTC | CASSRGSQSGQYF